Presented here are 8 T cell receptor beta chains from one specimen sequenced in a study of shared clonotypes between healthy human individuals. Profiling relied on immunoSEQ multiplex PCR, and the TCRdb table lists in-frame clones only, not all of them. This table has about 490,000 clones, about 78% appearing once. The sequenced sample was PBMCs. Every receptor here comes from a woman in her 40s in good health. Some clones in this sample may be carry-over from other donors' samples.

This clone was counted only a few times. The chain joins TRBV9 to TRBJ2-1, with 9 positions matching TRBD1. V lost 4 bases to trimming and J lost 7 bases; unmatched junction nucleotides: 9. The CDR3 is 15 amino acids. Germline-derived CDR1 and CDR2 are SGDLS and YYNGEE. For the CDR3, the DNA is TGTGCCAGCAGCAATACCGGGACAGGGTGGAATGAGCAGTTCTTC. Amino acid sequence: CASSNTGTGWNEQFF.

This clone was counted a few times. CDR3 sequence: CASSLVRTNTEAFF. CDR3 nucleotide sequence: TGTGCCAGCAGTTTAGTCAGGACGAACACTGAAGCTTTCTTT. V gene TRBV28 combines with J gene TRBJ1-1; D not certain. This CDR3 is built from 14 residues. Germline V lookup: CDR1 MDHEN, CDR2 SYDVKM. Trimming cost V 2 bases and J 1 base, with 8 bases left between them.

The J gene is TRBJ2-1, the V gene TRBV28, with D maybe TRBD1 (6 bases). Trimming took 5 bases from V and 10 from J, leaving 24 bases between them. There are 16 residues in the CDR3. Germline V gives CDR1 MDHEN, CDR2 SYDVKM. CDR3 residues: CASSPSGSGAREEQFF. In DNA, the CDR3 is TGTGCCAGCAGTCCATCCGGGTCAGGGGCCCGGGAAGAGCAGTTCTTC.

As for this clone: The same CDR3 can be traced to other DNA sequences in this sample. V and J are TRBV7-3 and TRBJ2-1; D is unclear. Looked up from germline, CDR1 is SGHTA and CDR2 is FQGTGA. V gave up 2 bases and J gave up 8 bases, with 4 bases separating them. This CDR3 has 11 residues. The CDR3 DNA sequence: TGTGCCAGCAGCTTAGGCGATGAGCAGTTCTTC. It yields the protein CASSLGDEQFF.

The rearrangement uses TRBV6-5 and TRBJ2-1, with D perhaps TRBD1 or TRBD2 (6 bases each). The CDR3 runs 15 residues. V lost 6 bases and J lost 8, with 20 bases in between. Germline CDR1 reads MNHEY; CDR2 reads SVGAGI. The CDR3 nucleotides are TGTGCCAGCAGACAGGGCCGGGGGACGAGGGATGAGCAGTTCTTC. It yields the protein CASRQGRGTRDEQFF.

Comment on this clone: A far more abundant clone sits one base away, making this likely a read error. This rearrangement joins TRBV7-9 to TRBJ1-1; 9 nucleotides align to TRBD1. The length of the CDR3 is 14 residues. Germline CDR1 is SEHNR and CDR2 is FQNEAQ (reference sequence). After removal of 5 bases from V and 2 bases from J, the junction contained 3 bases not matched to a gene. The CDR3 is CASSVTGGNTEAFF. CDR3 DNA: TGTGCCAGCAGCGTGACAGGGGGTAACACTGAAGCTTTCTTT.

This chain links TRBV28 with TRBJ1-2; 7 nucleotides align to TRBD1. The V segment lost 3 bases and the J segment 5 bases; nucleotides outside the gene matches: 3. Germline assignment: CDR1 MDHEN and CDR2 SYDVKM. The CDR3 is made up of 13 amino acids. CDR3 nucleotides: TGTGCCAGCAGTTTGAGGGGGCTTTATGGCTACACCTTC. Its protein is CASSLRGLYGYTF.

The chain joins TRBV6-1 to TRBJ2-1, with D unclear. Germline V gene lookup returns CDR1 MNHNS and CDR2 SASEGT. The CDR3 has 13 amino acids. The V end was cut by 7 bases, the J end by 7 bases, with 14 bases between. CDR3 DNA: TGTGCCAGCACCAAACGGCCGGAAAATGAGCAGTTCTTC. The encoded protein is CASTKRPENEQFF.